This T cell receptor (beta chain) was documented in a study of cytomegalovirus exposure and HLA in healthy donors. Findings and limits, study-wide: Subsequent analysis showed first-cohort TCR clusters tending to co-occur in approximately 120 validation repertoires. A list of 150 to 200 TCR beta chains associated with cytomegalovirus was given.

These donors were members of the 120-subject validation cohort, a group separate from the roughly 670-subject first cohort. CDR1 and CDR2 (germline): SNHLY, FYNNEI. V lost 7 bases and J lost 0; bases outside the gene matches: 9. The CDR3 sequence is 16 residues long. Using immunoSEQ multiplex PCR, the repertoire was profiled, and TCRdb retains in-frame clones only, with some absent. Of tens of thousands of clones in the sample, 96% were seen once. Comments on this clone: What it binds is not known.

The chain uses TRBV2 and TRBJ2-3, with 8 bases aligning to TRBD2. The clonotype comes from a woman aged 18-29 years in good health and CMV-seronegative. Material: PBMCs. Here the CDR3 reads CASNPAGVGSTDTQYF. The CDR3 region has the DNA TGTGCCAGCAATCCAGCGGGGGTTGGGAGCACAGATACGCAGTATTTT.